This record looks at one TCR beta chain sequence and its context. The antigen is unknown. These data are taken from a study of cytomegalovirus exposure and HLA in healthy donors. With 60 Vbeta and 13 Jbeta primers, the PCR was carried out. The protocol was immunoSEQ multiplex PCR, while the TCRdb copy is restricted to in-frame clones and leaves out a portion. This table lists roughly 50,000 clones. Trimming took 5 bases from V and 0 from J, leaving 8 bases between them. The germline CDR1 and CDR2 sequences are SGHNT and YENEEA. This CDR3 is built from 13 residues. Whole-study findings and limits: Rarity held for most TCR sequences, but there were some public TCRs that occurred in many donors. Across donors, sequencing depth was assumed by presence/absence analyses to be roughly uniform. The authors enumerated around 150 TCR beta chains as linked to cytomegalovirus.

The TCR originated in a man in his forties in good health and CMV-seropositive. Sequencing was done on a sample of PBMCs. J is TRBJ2-7 and V is TRBV11-3; weak D call: TRBD2 (5 bases). This CDR3 reads CASSRESSYEQYF. CDR3 in DNA: TGTGCCAGCAGCCGGGAAAGCTCCTACGAGCAGTACTTC.